These T cell receptor beta chains were read from a single sample in a study of CD8+ T cells in alopecia areata. Method: immunoSEQ multiplex PCR; TCRdb's copy keeps in-frame clones and lacks some. This sample carries about 150,000 clones, 87% of them seen once, and the ten largest clones take around 16%. Material: CD8+ T cells sorted from blood, obtained at week 0. The receptors were gathered from a human donor with alopecia areata. Each CDR3 is given with its conserved first and last residue. A D gene is named only where the DNA matches it firmly. Clone size, where shown, is once, few, many, or a class for clones that have expanded.

>TRBV30|TRBJ2-7|-|-
CAWRQSYEQYF
TGTGCCTGGAGGCAGTCCTACGAGCAGTACTTC
>TRBV2|TRBJ1-2|TRBD1|-
CASSEGTGRYGYTF
TGTGCCAGCAGTGAAGGGACAGGGCGCTATGGCTACACCTTC
>TRBV27|TRBJ2-6|-|-
CASSFLTERTGANVLTF
TGTGCCAGCAGTTTTCTCACGGAAAGAACTGGGGCCAACGTCCTGACTTTC
>TRBV7-9|TRBJ1-6|-|-
CASSLDAGMSPLHF
TGTGCCAGCAGCTTAGACGCAGGCATGTCACCCCTCCACTTT
>TRBV7-9|TRBJ2-5|-|once
CASSLARRGQETQYF
TGTGCCAGCAGCCTAGCCCGGCGAGGGCAAGAGACCCAGTACTTC
>TRBV5-6|TRBJ2-1|TRBD2|-
CASSLLAGDYNEQFF
TGTGCCAGCAGCTTATTAGCGGGAGATTACAATGAGCAGTTCTTC
>TRBV4-1|TRBJ2-2|-|medium-sized
CASSQDPGSGELFF
TGCGCCAGCAGCCAAGATCCCGGGAGCGGGGAGCTGTTTTTT
>TRBV30|TRBJ2-5|-|-
CAWARTDQETQYF
TGTGCCTGGGCCAGGACAGACCAAGAGACCCAGTACTTC
>TRBV19|TRBJ2-2|-|few
CASSIPAENGELFF
TGTGCCAGTAGTATACCGGCGGAAAACGGGGAGCTGTTTTTT
>TRBV9|TRBJ2-7|TRBD2|-
CASSVGASGSPLGDEQYF
TGTGCCAGCAGCGTAGGGGCTAGCGGAAGCCCTTTAGGCGACGAGCAGTACTTC
>TRBV7-9|TRBJ1-6|-|-
CASSFTGTNSPLHF
TGTGCCAGCAGCTTCACCGGGACTAATTCACCCCTCCACTTT
>TRBV2|TRBJ1-1|-|once
CASSESSEAFF
TGTGCCAGCAGTGAATCGAGTGAAGCTTTCTTT
>TRBV5-1|TRBJ2-1|-|-
CASSLAAAGGYNEQFF
TGCGCCAGCAGCTTGGCCGCAGCCGGAGGTTACAATGAGCAGTTCTTC
>TRBV7-9|TRBJ2-7|-|-
CASSLVSGSSYEQYF
TGTGCCAGCAGCTTAGTGTCAGGGTCCTCCTACGAGCAGTACTTC
>TRBV28|TRBJ2-1|TRBD1|few
CASEGDRGWNEQFF
TGTGCCAGCGAGGGGGACAGGGGATGGAATGAGCAGTTCTTC
>TRBV4-1|TRBJ2-7|-|-
CASSQDFTYEQYF
TGCGCCAGCAGCCAAGACTTTACCTACGAGCAGTACTTC
>TRBV6-6|TRBJ2-7|-|-
CASTHGTVFSYEQYF
TGTGCCAGCACCCATGGGACGGTATTCTCCTACGAGCAGTACTTC
>TRBV4-1|TRBJ2-3|TRBD1|-
CASSPTGTGGVDTQYF
TGCGCCAGCAGCCCGACCGGGACAGGGGGCGTAGATACGCAGTATTTT
>TRBV29-1|TRBJ2-1|TRBD2|-
CSVEGQASGDYNEQFF
TGCAGCGTTGAAGGGCAAGCTAGCGGGGATTACAATGAGCAGTTCTTC
>TRBV28|TRBJ1-2|TRBD1|-
CASSSTGGSYGYTF
TGTGCCAGCAGTTCCACAGGGGGATCCTATGGCTACACCTTC
>TRBV27|TRBJ2-7|-|few
CASSLSQGNYEQYF
TGTGCCAGCAGTTTATCCCAGGGTAACTACGAGCAGTACTTC
>TRBV4-2|TRBJ2-7|-|few
CASSPGYGYEQYF
TGTGCCAGCAGCCCTGGTTATGGCTACGAGCAGTACTTC
>TRBV19|TRBJ2-1|-|-
CASSQGLPSVQQFF
TGTGCCAGTAGTCAGGGACTTCCCTCGGTCCAGCAGTTCTTC
>TRBV5-4|TRBJ2-7|TRBD2|-
CASSPPSSGAPYEQYF
TGTGCCAGCAGCCCCCCTTCTAGCGGGGCCCCCTACGAGCAGTACTTC
>TRBV5-4|TRBJ1-2|-|-
CASTEGGNYGYTF
TGTGCCAGCACGGAGGGGGGTAACTATGGCTACACCTTC
>TRBV4-2|TRBJ2-2|-|-
CASGWAGAPGELFF
TGTGCCAGCGGGTGGGCGGGGGCCCCCGGGGAGCTGTTTTTT
>TRBV7-4|TRBJ1-5|-|-
CASSSGFGIANQPQHF
TGTGCCAGCAGCTCAGGGTTTGGGATAGCAAATCAGCCCCAGCATTTT
>TRBV5-1|TRBJ2-2|TRBD1|-
CASSSGQGWSGELFF
TGCGCCAGCAGCTCCGGACAGGGCTGGAGCGGGGAGCTGTTTTTT
>TRBV10-3|TRBJ2-3|TRBD2|few
CAISDGGGTDTQYF
TGTGCCATCAGCGACGGGGGGGGCACAGATACGCAGTATTTT
>TRBV29-1|TRBJ1-1|-|-
CSVELGPTEAFF
TGCAGCGTTGAGTTAGGGCCCACTGAAGCTTTCTTT
>TRBV2|TRBJ2-3|TRBD1|-
CASSFIGTGGTDTQYF
TGTGCCAGCAGTTTCATCGGGACAGGGGGCACAGATACGCAGTATTTT
>TRBV9|TRBJ2-1|TRBD2|once
CASSVGDSGTYNEQFF
TGTGCCAGCAGCGTAGGTGATAGCGGGACTTACAATGAGCAGTTCTTC
>TRBV27|TRBJ2-2|TRBD2|-
CASSSRGGLVTGELFF
TGTGCCAGCAGTTCCCGGGGGGGGTTAGTCACCGGGGAGCTGTTTTTT
>TRBV6-5|TRBJ2-7|-|-
CASSYATPDEQYF
TGTGCCAGCAGTTACGCAACGCCCGACGAGCAGTACTTC
>TRBV29-1|TRBJ1-2|TRBD1|-
CSPGDRGEGYTF
TGCAGCCCGGGAGACAGGGGGGAAGGCTACACCTTC
>TRBV4-1|TRBJ1-1|-|-
CASSQETIRGTEAFF
TGCGCCAGCAGCCAAGAGACCATCCGTGGGACTGAAGCTTTCTTT
>TRBV5-1|TRBJ1-1|-|once
CASSLGGILQSAEAFF
TGCGCCAGCAGCTTGGGGGGGATCCTTCAGTCGGCTGAAGCTTTCTTT
>TRBV7-9|TRBJ2-1|-|-
CASSQTRTYNEQFF
TGTGCCAGCAGCCAGACAAGAACCTACAATGAGCAGTTCTTC
>TRBV9|TRBJ2-7|-|-
CAKPLGWESYEQYF
TGTGCCAAGCCCCTAGGGTGGGAATCTTACGAGCAGTACTTC
>TRBV7-9|TRBJ2-7|TRBD1|-
CATRQGTYEQYF
TGTGCCACAAGACAGGGGACCTACGAGCAGTACTTC
>TRBV27|TRBJ2-1|-|-
CASSVPPGTGSYNEQFF
TGTGCCAGCTCTGTACCTCCCGGGACGGGCTCCTACAATGAGCAGTTCTTC